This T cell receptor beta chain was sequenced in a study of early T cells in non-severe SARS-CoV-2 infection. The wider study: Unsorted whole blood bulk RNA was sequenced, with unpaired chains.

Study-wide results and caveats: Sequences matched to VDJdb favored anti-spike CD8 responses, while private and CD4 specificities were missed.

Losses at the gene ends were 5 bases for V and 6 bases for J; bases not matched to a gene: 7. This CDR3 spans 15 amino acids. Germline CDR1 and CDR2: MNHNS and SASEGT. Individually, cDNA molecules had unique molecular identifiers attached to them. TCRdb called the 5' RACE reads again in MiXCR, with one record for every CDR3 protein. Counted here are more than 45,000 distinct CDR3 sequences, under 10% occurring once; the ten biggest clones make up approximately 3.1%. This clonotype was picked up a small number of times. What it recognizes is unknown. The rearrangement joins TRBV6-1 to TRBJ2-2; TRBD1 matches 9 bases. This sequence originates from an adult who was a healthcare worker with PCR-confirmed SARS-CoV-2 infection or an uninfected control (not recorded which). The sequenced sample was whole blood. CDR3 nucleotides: TGTGCCAGCAGTACGTCCCGGGACAGGGCCGGGGAGCTGTTTTTT. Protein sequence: CASSTSRDRAGELFF.